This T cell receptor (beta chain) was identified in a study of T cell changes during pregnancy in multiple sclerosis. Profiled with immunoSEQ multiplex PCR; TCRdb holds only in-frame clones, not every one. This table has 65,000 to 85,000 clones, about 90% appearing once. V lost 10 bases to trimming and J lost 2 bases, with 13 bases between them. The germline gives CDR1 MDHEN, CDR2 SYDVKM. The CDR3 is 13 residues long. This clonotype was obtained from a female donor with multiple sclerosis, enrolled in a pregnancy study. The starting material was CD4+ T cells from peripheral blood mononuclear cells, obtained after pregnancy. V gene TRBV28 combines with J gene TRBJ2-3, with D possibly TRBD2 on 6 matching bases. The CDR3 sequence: CATRRDPTDTQYF. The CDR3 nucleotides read TGTGCCACCCGGCGGGATCCCACAGATACGCAGTATTTT.